These 10 T cell receptor beta chains were all obtained from the same sample, sequenced in a study of blood T cell repertoires in COVID-19. Method: immunoSEQ multiplex PCR; TCRdb's copy keeps in-frame clones and lacks some. The repertoire holds about 76,000 clones, with 65% to 90% as singletons. The source material was peripheral blood. Receptors were obtained from a human donor in a cohort sampled during active COVID-19.

This clone was seen a single time. V gene TRBV27 combines with J gene TRBJ2-7; D may be TRBD1 (6 bases). Germline V gene lookup returns CDR1 MNHEY and CDR2 SMNVEV (reference sequence). CDR3 length: 15 residues. Trimming pared 1 base from V and 5 bases from J, leaving 15 bases between. The CDR3 DNA follows: TGTGCCAGCAGTTTATTGGGGACAAGGGACCACGAGCAGTACTTC. Its translation is CASSLLGTRDHEQYF.

This clone has more than one count but fewer than ten. The CDR3 DNA follows: TGTGCCATCAGTGAAGCGGGGCACGAGCAGTTCTTC. Translated: CAISEAGHEQFF. The V gene is TRBV10-3, the J gene TRBJ2-1, with 7 bases lining up with TRBD2. Germline V gene sequence: CDR1 ENHRY, CDR2 SYGVKD. This CDR3 comprises 12 residues. V lost 3 bases to trimming and J lost 10 bases; unmatched junction nucleotides: 3.

V usage is TRBV4-3 and J usage is TRBJ2-7; D is possibly TRBD2 (6 bases). Germline CDR1 LGHNA, CDR2 YSLEER. Trimming took 0 bases from V and 1 from J, leaving 16 bases between them. This CDR3 spans 17 amino acids. DNA for the CDR3: TGCGCCAGCAGCCAAGATCAGGAGGGGTCTAGATCCTACGAGCAGTACTTC. This translates into CASSQDQEGSRSYEQYF.

The chain recombines TRBV7-3 with TRBJ2-1, with TRBD1 matching 9 bases. Germline CDR1 and CDR2: SGHTA and FQGTGA. This CDR3 region has 16 residues. The ends lost 0 bases at V and 0 bases at J; junction bases unmatched: 0. CDR3 DNA: TGTGCCAGCAGCTTAACGGGACAGGGCTCCTACAATGAGCAGTTCTTC. This translates into CASSLTGQGSYNEQFF.

This clone has just a few counts. The chain links TRBV6-2 or TRBV6-3 to TRBJ2-7; 11 bases line up with TRBD2. The CDR3 is 21 residues long. The trim removed 3 bases at V and 2 bases at J, leaving 21 bases unmatched. CDR1 and CDR2 from the germline V gene are MNHEY and SVGEGT. The CDR3 loop reads CASSYDRLGTSGTQAPYEQYF. In DNA form, the CDR3 reads TGTGCCAGCAGTTATGACCGGCTTGGGACTAGCGGTACCCAAGCACCCTACGAGCAGTACTTC.

The chain couples TRBV5-1 to TRBJ2-7; tentative D call: TRBD1 (6 bases). CDR1 is SGHRS, CDR2 YFSETQ, per germline. The CDR3 spans 14 residues. The V gene lost 0 bases and the J gene lost 7 bases, with 14 bases spanning the gap. Written as DNA, the CDR3 is TGCGCCAGCAGCTTGGACAGGGCAGAGGCGGAGCAGTACTTC. Amino acid sequence: CASSLDRAEAEQYF.

The chain links TRBV6-1 to TRBJ2-7; 8 bases map to TRBD2. CDR1 and CDR2 from the germline V gene are MNHNS and SASEGT. J was trimmed by 0 bases and V by 3 bases; bases with no gene match: 4. The CDR3 has 15 amino acids. The CDR3 sequence is CASSDAGGFSYEQYF. CDR3 in DNA: TGTGCCAGCAGTGACGCGGGAGGTTTCTCCTACGAGCAGTACTTC.

The chain uses TRBV5-1 and TRBJ1-2; TRBD1 aligns across 10 bases. Trimming removed 4 bases from V and 4 bases from J; junction bases left unmatched: 4. Germline V gene lookup returns CDR1 SGHRS and CDR2 YFSETQ. This CDR3 region has 14 residues. The CDR3 loop is CASSPGQGTYGYTF. The CDR3 nucleotides read TGCGCCAGCAGCCCGGGACAGGGGACCTATGGCTACACCTTC.

This clone has just a few counts. V and J are TRBV7-3 and TRBJ1-1, with 7 bases aligning to TRBD1. Germline CDR1 SGHTA, CDR2 FQGTGA. V dropped 6 bases and J dropped 1; count of bases not matched to a gene: 8. The CDR3 extends over 15 amino acids. The CDR3 reads CASSLGTAANTEAFF. The CDR3 nucleotides are TGTGCCAGCAGTCTCGGGACAGCGGCGAACACTGAAGCTTTCTTT. Complete variable domain (other parts from reference TRBV7-3 and TRBJ1-1): GAGVSQTPSNKVTEKGKYVELRCDPISGHTALYWYRQSLGQGPEFLIYFQGTGAADDSGLPNDRFFAVRPEGSVSTLKIQRTERGDSAVYLCASSLGTAANTEAFFGQGTRLTVV.

V and J are TRBV6-2 or TRBV6-3 and TRBJ2-7, with a possible D match to TRBD2 (5 bases). CDR1 MNHEY and CDR2 SVGEGT come from the germline V gene. The CDR3 contains 18 residues. Trimming cost V 0 bases and J 6 bases, with 24 bases left between them. This CDR3 reads CASSYSRDEKRRTGEQYF. The CDR3 nucleotides read TGTGCCAGCAGTTACTCCCGAGATGAGAAAAGGAGGACCGGCGAGCAGTACTTC.